The 11 T cell receptor beta chains below come from one sample, sequenced in a study of T cell responses to AZD1222 COVID-19 vaccine (dated by TCRdb to the early 2020s). What this sample's time point label stands for: about 28 days (+/-7) after the second vaccine dose. The protocol used for the library was the immunoSEQ multiplex PCR assay. TCRdb took this table from immuneACCESS and kept in-frame rearrangements with V and J called. Such tables lack part of the clones; where checked against another copy, unresolved V genes explain under half of the gap, and the rest is unexplained. The sample data list roughly 150,000 clones, and 85% to 95% of these were observed just once. The top ten clones comprise less than 1.6% of the sample. The material sequenced was peripheral blood, taken 28 days after the second AZD1222 dose. The origin of the receptors is an adult who received the AZD1222 COVID-19 vaccine.

The chain combines TRBV18 with TRBJ1-1; D is ambiguous. CDR1 is KGHSH and CDR2 is LQKENI in the germline V gene. V was clipped by 2 bases and J by 2 bases, with 6 bases between them. The CDR3 length is 13 residues. As DNA, the CDR3 is TGTGCCAGCTCACCAGACCTAAACACTGAAGCTTTCTTT. This codes for CASSPDLNTEAFF.

Only a few counts were recorded for this clone. The chain recombines TRBV7-3 with TRBJ2-7, with a tentative D call TRBD1 (6 bases). The V end was cut by 1 base, the J end by 2 bases, with 9 bases between. Germline CDR1 is SGHTA and CDR2 is FQGTGA. The CDR3 is 14 amino acids. In DNA form, the CDR3 reads TGTGCCAGCAGCTTAAAAGGGGGAACCTACGAGCAGTACTTC. The encoded protein is CASSLKGGTYEQYF.

The chain employs TRBV18 and TRBJ2-7, with 9 bases lining up with TRBD1. Germline trimming cut 6 bases from V and 3 bases from J; bases unmatched to any gene: 6. The CDR3 is 14 residues long. CDR1 is KGHSH and CDR2 is LQKENI in the germline V gene. In nucleotides, the CDR3 is TGTGCCAGCTCTCGCGGGGGACAGGGCTACGAGCAGTACTTC. Its translation is CASSRGGQGYEQYF.

The chain recombines TRBV4-1 with TRBJ2-1, with 9 nucleotides matching TRBD2. Germline trimming cut 0 bases from V and 4 bases from J; bases unmatched to any gene: 4. CDR1 is MGHRA and CDR2 is YSYEKL in the germline V gene. This CDR3 has 16 amino acids. CDR3 sequence: CASSQERLAVYNEQFF. CDR3 DNA sequence: TGCGCCAGCAGCCAAGAGCGACTAGCGGTATACAATGAGCAGTTCTTC.

This chain joins TRBV5-1 and TRBJ1-4; the D gene is possibly TRBD1 (6 bases). Germline V gene lookup returns CDR1 SGHRS and CDR2 YFSETQ. CDR3 length: 14 residues. Trimming removed 0 bases from V and 5 bases from J, with 8 bases in between. The CDR3 region has the DNA TGCGCCAGCAGCTTGGACAGGGTGAATGAAAAACTGTTTTTT. Its translation: CASSLDRVNEKLFF.

The CDR3 nucleotides read TGTGCCAGTAGCTCGGGATCTAGGGGGAGAGAGCAGTACTTC. Amino acids: CASSSGSRGREQYF. The V call is TRBV19, the J call TRBJ2-7, with D possibly being TRBD1 (6 bases). CDR1 LNHDA and CDR2 SQIVND come from the germline V gene (reference sequence). The CDR3 is 14 amino acids. Deletions cut 6 bases from V and 7 bases from J, with 19 bases between.

This clone has more than one count but fewer than ten. V is TRBV15 and J is TRBJ1-4; 8 nucleotides agree with TRBD1. Germline V CDR1 and CDR2: LNHNV, YYDKDF (reference sequence). The CDR3 extends over 15 amino acids. The ends lost 3 bases at V and 8 bases at J; junction bases unmatched: 8. CDR3 bases: TGTGCCACCAGCAGGGGGGGGACAGGAGGCGAAAAACTGTTTTTT. Its protein product is CATSRGGTGGEKLFF.

This clone is a singleton in its sample. CDR3 DNA sequence: TGTGCCAGCAGGCCCACTCTAACTAGCTGGCACGAGCAGTACTTC. Protein sequence: CASRPTLTSWHEQYF. The chain links TRBV27 to TRBJ2-7; tentative D call: TRBD2 (6 bases). Trimming left V 6 bases short and J 5 bases short, with 20 bases between. CDR3 length equals 15 residues. CDR1 is MNHEY and CDR2 is SMNVEV in the germline V gene (reference sequence).

The J gene is TRBJ2-7, the V gene TRBV9, with TRBD1 matching 12 bases. The CDR3 is 15 residues long. Trimming removed 4 bases from V and 7 bases from J; junction bases left unmatched: 9. The germline CDR1 and CDR2 sequences are SGDLS and YYNGEE. The DNA of the CDR3 is TGTGCCAGCAGCCCCGGGACAGGGGGCGCGGGGGAGCAGTACTTC. Protein: CASSPGTGGAGEQYF.

This clone came up a few times. The CDR3 spells CASSQLGVNTEAFF. The CDR3 DNA reads TGTGCCAGCAGCCAGCTAGGGGTGAACACTGAAGCTTTCTTT. The rearrangement uses TRBV3-1 (or the pseudogene TRBV3-2) and TRBJ1-1; TRBD1 is a possible D gene (5 bases). CDR1 and CDR2 (germline): LGHDT, YNNKEL (reference sequence). The CDR3 extends over 14 amino acids. The ends were cut back, 3 bases at V and 0 bases at J, with 8 bases in the middle.

The CDR3 is CASSGSPGTIPDTQYF. The DNA for the CDR3 is TGTGCCAGCAGTGGAAGTCCCGGGACTATCCCAGATACGCAGTATTTT. The rearrangement uses TRBV2 and TRBJ2-3, with 7 bases fitting TRBD2. This CDR3 spans 16 amino acids. V lost 4 bases, J lost 4 bases, and 11 bases stayed unmatched. Germline CDR1 is SNHLY and CDR2 is FYNNEI.